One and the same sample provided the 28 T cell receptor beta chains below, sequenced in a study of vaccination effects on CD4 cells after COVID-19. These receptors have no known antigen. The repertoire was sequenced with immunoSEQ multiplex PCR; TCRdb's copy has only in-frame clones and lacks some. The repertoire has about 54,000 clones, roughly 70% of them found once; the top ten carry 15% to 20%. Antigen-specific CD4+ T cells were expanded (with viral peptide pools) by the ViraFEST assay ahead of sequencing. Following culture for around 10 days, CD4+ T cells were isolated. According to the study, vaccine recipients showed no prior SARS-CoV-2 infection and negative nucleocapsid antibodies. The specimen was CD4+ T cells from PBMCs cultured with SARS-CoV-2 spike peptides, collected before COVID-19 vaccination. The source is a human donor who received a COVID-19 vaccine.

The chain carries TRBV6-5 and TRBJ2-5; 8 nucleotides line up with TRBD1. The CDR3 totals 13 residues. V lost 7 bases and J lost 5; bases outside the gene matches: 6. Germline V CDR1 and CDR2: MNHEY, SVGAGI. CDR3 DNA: TGTGCCAGCAAACGGACAGGGCGGGAGACCCAGTACTTC. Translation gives CASKRTGRETQYF.

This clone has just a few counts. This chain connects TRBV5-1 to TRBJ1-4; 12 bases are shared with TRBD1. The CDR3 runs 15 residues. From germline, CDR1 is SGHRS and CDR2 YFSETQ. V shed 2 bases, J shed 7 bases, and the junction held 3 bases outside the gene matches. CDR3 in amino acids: CASSFGTGGGEKLFF. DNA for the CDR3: TGCGCCAGCAGCTTCGGGACAGGGGGCGGTGAAAAACTGTTTTTT.

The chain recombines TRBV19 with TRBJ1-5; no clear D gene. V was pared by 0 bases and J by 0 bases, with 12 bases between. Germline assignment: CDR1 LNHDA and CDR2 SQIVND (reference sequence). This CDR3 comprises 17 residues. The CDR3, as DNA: TGTGCCAGTAGTATAGATTTAACGACATATAGCAATCAGCCCCAGCATTTT. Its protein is CASSIDLTTYSNQPQHF.

CDR3 sequence (DNA): TGTGCCAGCAGCCAAACCCGGGACAGGGGTACCGGGGAGCTGTTTTTT. It encodes CASSQTRDRGTGELFF. This chain joins TRBV3-1 (or the pseudogene TRBV3-2) and TRBJ2-2; 10 nucleotides align to TRBD1. Germline V CDR1 and CDR2: LGHDT, YNNKEL (reference sequence). J was trimmed by 5 bases and V by 2 bases; bases with no gene match: 5. The CDR3 loop spans 16 amino acids.

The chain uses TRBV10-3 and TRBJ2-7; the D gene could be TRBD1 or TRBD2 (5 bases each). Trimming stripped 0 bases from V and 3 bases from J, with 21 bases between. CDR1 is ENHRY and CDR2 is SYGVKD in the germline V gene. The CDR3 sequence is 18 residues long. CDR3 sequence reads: CAISESQGQGRGFYEQYF. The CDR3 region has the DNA TGTGCCATCAGTGAGTCTCAGGGCCAGGGTCGGGGATTCTACGAGCAGTACTTC.

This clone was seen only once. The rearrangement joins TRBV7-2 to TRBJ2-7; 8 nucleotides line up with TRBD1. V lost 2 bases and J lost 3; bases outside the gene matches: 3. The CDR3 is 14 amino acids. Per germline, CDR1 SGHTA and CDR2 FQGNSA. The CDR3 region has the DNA TGTGCCAGCAGCTTATTGACAGGGGACTACGAGCAGTACTTC. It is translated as CASSLLTGDYEQYF.

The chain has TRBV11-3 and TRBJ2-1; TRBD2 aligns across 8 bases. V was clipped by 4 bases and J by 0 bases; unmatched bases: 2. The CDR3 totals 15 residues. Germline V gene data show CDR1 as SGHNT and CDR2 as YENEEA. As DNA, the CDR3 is TGTGCCAGCAGCTCAAGCGGGAGCTCCTACAATGAGCAGTTCTTC. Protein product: CASSSSGSSYNEQFF.

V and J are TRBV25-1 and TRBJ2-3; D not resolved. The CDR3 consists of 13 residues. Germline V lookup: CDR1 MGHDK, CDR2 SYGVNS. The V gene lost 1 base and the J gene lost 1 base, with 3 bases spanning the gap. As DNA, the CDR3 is TGTGCCAGCAGTGAATCTGGCACAGATACGCAGTATTTT. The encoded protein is CASSESGTDTQYF.

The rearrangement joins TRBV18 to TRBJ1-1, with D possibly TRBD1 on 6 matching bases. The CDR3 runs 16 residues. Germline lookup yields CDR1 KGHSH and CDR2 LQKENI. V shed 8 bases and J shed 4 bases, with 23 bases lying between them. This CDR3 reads CASPFDPQGIPTEAFF. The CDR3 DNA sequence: TGTGCCAGCCCTTTCGACCCACAGGGAATCCCCACTGAAGCTTTCTTT. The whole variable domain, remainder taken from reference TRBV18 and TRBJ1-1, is NAGVMQNPRHLVRRRGQEARLRCSPMKGHSHVYWYRQLPEEGLKFMVYLQKENIIDESGMPKERFSAEFPKEGPSILRIQQVVRGDSAAYFCASPFDPQGIPTEAFFGQGTRLTVV.

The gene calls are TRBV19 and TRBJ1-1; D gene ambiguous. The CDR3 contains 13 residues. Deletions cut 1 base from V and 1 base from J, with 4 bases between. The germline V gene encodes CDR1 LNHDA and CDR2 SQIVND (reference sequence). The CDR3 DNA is TGTGCCAGTAGTATAGCCAGGAACACTGAAGCTTTCTTT. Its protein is CASSIARNTEAFF.

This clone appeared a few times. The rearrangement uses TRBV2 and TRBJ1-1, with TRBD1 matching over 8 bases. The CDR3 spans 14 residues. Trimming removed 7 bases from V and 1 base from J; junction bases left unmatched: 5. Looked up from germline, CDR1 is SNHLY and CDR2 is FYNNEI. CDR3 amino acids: CASNYRGGNTEAFF. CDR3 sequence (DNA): TGTGCCAGCAATTACAGGGGGGGGAACACTGAAGCTTTCTTT.

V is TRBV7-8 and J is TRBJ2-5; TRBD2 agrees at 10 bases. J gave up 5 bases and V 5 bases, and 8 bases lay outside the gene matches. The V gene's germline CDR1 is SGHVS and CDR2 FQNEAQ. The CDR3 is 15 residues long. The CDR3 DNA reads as TGTGCCAGCAGCCCCCAGCGGGGGGGGTTGGAGACCCAGTACTTC. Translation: CASSPQRGGLETQYF.

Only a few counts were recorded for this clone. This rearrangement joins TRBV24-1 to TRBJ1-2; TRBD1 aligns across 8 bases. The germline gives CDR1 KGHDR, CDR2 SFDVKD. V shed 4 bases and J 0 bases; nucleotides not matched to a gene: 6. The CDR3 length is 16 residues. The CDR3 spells CATSDPDRGTNYGYTF. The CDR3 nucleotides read TGTGCCACCAGTGACCCTGACAGGGGCACTAACTATGGCTACACCTTC.

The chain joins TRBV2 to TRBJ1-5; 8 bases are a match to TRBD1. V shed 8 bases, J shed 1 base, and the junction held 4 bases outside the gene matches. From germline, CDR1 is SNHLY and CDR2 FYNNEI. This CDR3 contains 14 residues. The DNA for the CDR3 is TGTGCCAGCGAGCGGACAGGGAGCAATCAGCCCCAGCATTTT. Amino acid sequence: CASERTGSNQPQHF.

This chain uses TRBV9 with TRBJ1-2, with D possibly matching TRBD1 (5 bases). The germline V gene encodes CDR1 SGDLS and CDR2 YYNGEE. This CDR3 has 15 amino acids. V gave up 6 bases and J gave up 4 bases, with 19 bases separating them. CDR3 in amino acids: CASTLPTGGGYGYTF. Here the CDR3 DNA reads TGTGCCAGCACCCTTCCGACCGGGGGTGGCTATGGCTACACCTTC. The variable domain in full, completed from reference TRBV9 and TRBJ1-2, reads DSGVTQTPKHLITATGQRVTLRCSPRSGDLSVYWYQQSLDQGLQFLIQYYNGEERAKGNILERFSAQQFPDLHSELNLSSLELGDSALYFCASTLPTGGGYGYTFGSGTRLTVV.

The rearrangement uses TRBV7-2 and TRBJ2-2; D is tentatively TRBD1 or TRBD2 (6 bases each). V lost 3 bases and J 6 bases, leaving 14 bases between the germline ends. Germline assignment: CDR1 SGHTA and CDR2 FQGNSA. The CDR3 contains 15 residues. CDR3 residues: CASSFVGGQAGELFF. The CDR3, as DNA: TGTGCCAGCAGCTTTGTAGGGGGGCAGGCCGGGGAGCTGTTTTTT.

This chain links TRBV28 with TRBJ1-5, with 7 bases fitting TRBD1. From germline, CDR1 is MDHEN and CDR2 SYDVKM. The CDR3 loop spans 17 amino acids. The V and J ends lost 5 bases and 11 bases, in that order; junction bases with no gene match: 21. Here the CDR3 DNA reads TGTGCCAGCAGTCTCGCCCGGGACAGCTACTACAGCCTGTCCCAGCATTTT. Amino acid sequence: CASSLARDSYYSLSQHF.

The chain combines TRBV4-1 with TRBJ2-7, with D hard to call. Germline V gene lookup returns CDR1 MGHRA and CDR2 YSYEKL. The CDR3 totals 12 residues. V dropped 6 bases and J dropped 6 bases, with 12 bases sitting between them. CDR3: CASSPRPGEQYF. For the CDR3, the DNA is TGCGCCAGCAGTCCGAGGCCCGGCGAGCAGTACTTC.

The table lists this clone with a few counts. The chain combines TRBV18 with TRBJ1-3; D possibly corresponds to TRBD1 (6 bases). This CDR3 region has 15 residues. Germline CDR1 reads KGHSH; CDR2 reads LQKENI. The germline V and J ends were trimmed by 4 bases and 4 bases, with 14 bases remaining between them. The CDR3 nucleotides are TGTGCCAGCTCACTCCTTCCAGGGGAAGGAAACACCATATATTTT. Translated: CASSLLPGEGNTIYF.

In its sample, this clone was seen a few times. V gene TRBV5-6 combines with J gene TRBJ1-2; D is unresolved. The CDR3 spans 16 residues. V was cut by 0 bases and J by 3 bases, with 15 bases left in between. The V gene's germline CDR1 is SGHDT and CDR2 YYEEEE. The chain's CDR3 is CASSLDGHQGYYGYTF. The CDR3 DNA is TGTGCCAGCAGCTTGGACGGCCACCAAGGATACTATGGCTACACCTTC. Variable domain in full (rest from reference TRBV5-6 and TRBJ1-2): DAGVTQSPTHLIKTRGQQVTLRCSPKSGHDTVSWYQQALGQGPQFIFQYYEEEERQRGNFPDRFSGHQFPNYSSELNVNALLLGDSALYLCASSLDGHQGYYGYTFGSGTRLTVV.

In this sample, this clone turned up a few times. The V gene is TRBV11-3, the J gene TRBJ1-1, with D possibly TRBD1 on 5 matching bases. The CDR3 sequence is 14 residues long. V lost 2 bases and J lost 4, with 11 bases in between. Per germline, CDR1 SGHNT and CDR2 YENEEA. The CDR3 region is CASSLSGMATEAFF. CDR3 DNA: TGTGCCAGCAGCTTATCAGGGATGGCCACTGAAGCTTTCTTT.

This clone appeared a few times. CDR3 DNA sequence: TGTGCCATCCGCGGCGGAGTTAGCACCGGGGAGCTGTTTTTT. Translation: CAIRGGVSTGELFF. V gene TRBV10-3 combines with J gene TRBJ2-2; no definite D call. The germline V gene has CDR1 ENHRY and CDR2 SYGVKD. The V gene lost 8 bases and the J gene lost 4 bases, with 14 bases spanning the gap. The CDR3 totals 14 residues.

The CDR3: CASSLRDIQPQHF. In nucleotides, the CDR3 is TGTGCCAGCAGTTTACGGGATATCCAGCCCCAGCATTTT. The chain joins TRBV28 to TRBJ1-5; D is ambiguous. V was shortened by 2 bases and J by 7 bases, with 9 bases between the two germline ends. This CDR3 has 13 amino acids. CDR1 is MDHEN and CDR2 is SYDVKM in the germline V gene.

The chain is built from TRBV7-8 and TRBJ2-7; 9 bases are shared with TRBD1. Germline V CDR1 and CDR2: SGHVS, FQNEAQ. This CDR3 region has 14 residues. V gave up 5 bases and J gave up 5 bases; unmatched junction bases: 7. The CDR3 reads CASSQSGTGNEQYF. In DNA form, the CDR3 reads TGTGCCAGCAGCCAATCCGGGACAGGGAACGAGCAGTACTTC.

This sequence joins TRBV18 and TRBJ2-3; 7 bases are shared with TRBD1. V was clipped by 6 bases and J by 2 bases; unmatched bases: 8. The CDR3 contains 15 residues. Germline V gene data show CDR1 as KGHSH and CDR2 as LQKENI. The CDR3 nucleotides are TGTGCCAGCTCGCTTCGACAGGGACCCACAGATACGCAGTATTTT. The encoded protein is CASSLRQGPTDTQYF.

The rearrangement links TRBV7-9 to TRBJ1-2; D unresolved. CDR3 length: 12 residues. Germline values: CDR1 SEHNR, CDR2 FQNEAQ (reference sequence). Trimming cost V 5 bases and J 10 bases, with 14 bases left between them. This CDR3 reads CASSVVGGSYTF. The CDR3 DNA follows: TGTGCCAGCAGCGTAGTAGGTGGATCCTACACCTTC. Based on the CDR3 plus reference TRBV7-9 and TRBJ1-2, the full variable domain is DTGVSQNPRHKITKRGQNVTFRCDPISEHNRLYWYRQTLGQGPEFLTYFQNEAQLEKSRLLSDRFSAERPKGSFSTLEIQRTEQGDSAMYLCASSVVGGSYTFGSGTRLTVV.

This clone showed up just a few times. The CDR3 is CASSLTSHRGDEQFF. The DNA for the CDR3 is TGTGCCAGCAGCTTAACCTCACACAGGGGCGATGAGCAGTTCTTC. J is TRBJ2-1 and V is TRBV7-2; 7 positions match TRBD1. Germline CDR1 is SGHTA and CDR2 is FQGNSA. V lost 2 bases and J lost 8; bases outside the gene matches: 9. This CDR3 has 15 residues.

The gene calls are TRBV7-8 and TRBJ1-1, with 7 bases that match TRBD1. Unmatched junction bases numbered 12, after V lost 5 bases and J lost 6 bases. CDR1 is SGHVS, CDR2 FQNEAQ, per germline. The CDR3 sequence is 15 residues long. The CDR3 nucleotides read TGTGCCAGCAGCCCTCGCCCTGGGACAGCCTCTGAAGCTTTCTTT. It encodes CASSPRPGTASEAFF.